Presented here are 14 T cell receptor beta chains from one specimen sequenced in a study of cytomegalovirus exposure and HLA in healthy donors. Amplification used 60 Vbeta primers and 13 Jbeta primers. TCRdb's copy holds only in-frame clones and misses some; the assay was immunoSEQ multiplex PCR. Among 200,000 to 300,000 clones listed, 80% to 90% were seen once. The sequenced sample was PBMCs. These receptors originate from a girl aged 2-10 years in good health and CMV-seronegative.

V usage is TRBV2 and J usage is TRBJ2-2, with 9 bases that match TRBD1. The V gene end was trimmed by 7 bases and the J gene end by 7 bases; junction bases not matched to a gene: 7. The CDR3 covers 14 residues. Germline CDR1 SNHLY, CDR2 FYNNEI. This chain's CDR3 is CASKYRGLNGELFF. CDR3 in DNA: TGTGCCAGCAAATACAGGGGGCTTAACGGGGAGCTGTTTTTT.

The rearrangement uses TRBV7-2 and TRBJ2-1; no reliable D call. Germline V gene sequence: CDR1 SGHTA, CDR2 FQGNSA. Trimming stripped 6 bases from V and 7 bases from J, with 7 bases between. The CDR3 sequence is 11 residues long. The chain's CDR3 is CASSLSNEQFF. CDR3 bases: TGTGCCAGCAGTCTCTCGAATGAGCAGTTCTTC.

The chain uses TRBV5-1 and TRBJ2-1; the match to TRBD1 covers 9 bases. Losses at the gene ends were 4 bases for V and 5 bases for J; bases not matched to a gene: 4. Germline assignment: CDR1 SGHRS and CDR2 YFSETQ. The length of the CDR3 is 14 residues. The CDR3 loop is CASSGGQGHNEQFF. The DNA of the CDR3 is TGCGCCAGCAGCGGGGGACAGGGCCACAATGAGCAGTTCTTC.

The chain couples TRBV5-1 to TRBJ2-2, with TRBD2 matching over 11 bases. The CDR3 is made up of 16 amino acids. Looked up from germline, CDR1 is SGHRS and CDR2 is YFSETQ. Germline trimming cut 4 bases from V and 4 bases from J; bases unmatched to any gene: 6. CDR3 region: CASSPLSGGATGELFF. CDR3 DNA: TGCGCCAGCAGCCCACTTAGCGGGGGGGCCACCGGGGAGCTGTTTTTT.

The rearrangement uses TRBV30 and TRBJ1-5; D possibly corresponds to TRBD1 (6 bases). Germline-derived CDR1 and CDR2 are GTSNPN and SVGIG (reference sequence). V was cut by 0 bases and J by 5 bases, with 17 bases left in between. The CDR3 spans 16 residues. Here the CDR3 DNA reads TGTGCCTGGAGTGTAGATCGTACAGGGTCGTATCAGCCCCAGCATTTT. Translating it yields CAWSVDRTGSYQPQHF.

The chain combines TRBV19 with TRBJ2-5; TRBD2 matches 14 bases. V shed 5 bases, J shed 6 bases, and the junction held 2 bases outside the gene matches. This CDR3 contains 14 residues. CDR1 LNHDA and CDR2 SQIVND come from the germline V gene (reference sequence). CDR3 residues: CASSRTSGRQTQYF. In DNA form, the CDR3 reads TGTGCCAGTAGTCGGACTAGCGGGAGGCAGACCCAGTACTTC. Full variable domain (outside the CDR3, taken from reference TRBV19 and TRBJ2-5): DGGITQSPKYLFRKEGQNVTLSCEQNLNHDAMYWYRQDPGQGLRLIYYSQIVNDFQKGDIAEGYSVSREKKESFPLTVTSAQKNPTAFYLCASSRTSGRQTQYFGPGTRLLVL.

V is TRBV19 and J is TRBJ2-7; 10 bases align to TRBD2. The germline CDR1 and CDR2 sequences are LNHDA and SQIVND (reference sequence). There are 15 residues in the CDR3. Trimming removed 3 bases from V and 0 bases from J; junction bases left unmatched: 2. CDR3 region: CASSILAGDSYEQYF. CDR3 coding DNA: TGTGCCAGTAGTATCCTAGCGGGAGACTCCTACGAGCAGTACTTC.

Regarding this clone: Other nucleotide sequences from this sample produce the same CDR3. This chain links TRBV5-1 with TRBJ2-1; 13 nucleotides agree with TRBD2. Trimming cost V 4 bases and J 6 bases; bases outside gene matches: 4. Germline V gene sequence: CDR1 SGHRS, CDR2 YFSETQ. The CDR3 is 15 amino acids. This CDR3 is CASSLTSGGSNEQFF. The CDR3 coding sequence is TGCGCCAGCAGCCTGACTAGCGGGGGGAGCAATGAGCAGTTCTTC.

The V call is TRBV19, the J call TRBJ2-1, with TRBD2 matching over 10 bases. The germline CDR1 and CDR2 sequences are LNHDA and SQIVND (reference sequence). This CDR3 is 14 amino acids long. J lost 8 bases, V lost 3 bases, and 4 bases had no gene match. The CDR3 sequence: CASSISGRAYEQFF. In DNA, the CDR3 is TGTGCCAGTAGTATCAGCGGGAGGGCCTATGAGCAGTTCTTC.

This chain connects TRBV2 to TRBJ1-3; 7 bases line up with TRBD1. Germline CDR1 is SNHLY and CDR2 is FYNNEI. The ends lost 7 bases at V and 1 base at J; junction bases unmatched: 7. CDR3 size: 15 residues. CDR3 residues: CASKVGTVSGNTIYF. CDR3 sequence (DNA): TGTGCCAGCAAGGTTGGGACAGTTTCTGGAAACACCATATATTTT.

The rearrangement joins TRBV4-1 to TRBJ1-1; 8 nucleotides align to TRBD1. CDR3 length: 16 residues. The V and J ends lost 1 base and 4 bases, in that order; junction bases with no gene match: 8. The germline V gene encodes CDR1 MGHRA and CDR2 YSYEKL. CDR3 sequence: CASSQALQGVGTEAFF. Here the CDR3 DNA reads TGCGCCAGCAGCCAAGCCCTACAGGGGGTCGGCACTGAAGCTTTCTTT.

The rearrangement uses TRBV29-1 and TRBJ2-5; D might be TRBD2 (7 bases). Looked up from germline, CDR1 is SQVTM and CDR2 is ANQGSEA. CDR3 length: 17 residues. V dropped 3 bases and J dropped 1 base, with 21 bases sitting between them. DNA of the CDR3: TGCAGCGTTGAGCGTCTAGCGGCCAGAGGGGGCCAAGAGACCCAGTACTTC. It yields the protein CSVERLAARGGQETQYF.

This clone has a single count. This chain links TRBV5-4 with TRBJ1-4; the D gene is possibly TRBD1 (5 bases). With 1 base removed from V and 0 bases from J, the gap between germline ends came to 10 bases. The CDR3 has 16 amino acids. Germline CDR1 is SGHNT and CDR2 is YYREEE (reference sequence). The DNA for the CDR3 is TGTGCCAGCAGCTTGTCAGGGCCTTCAACTAATGAAAAACTGTTTTTT. Protein sequence: CASSLSGPSTNEKLFF.

This clone was observed a handful of times. V and J are TRBV30 and TRBJ1-2, with D maybe TRBD1 (5 bases). From germline, CDR1 is GTSNPN and CDR2 SVGIG (reference sequence). V was cut by 4 bases and J by 8 bases, with 8 bases left in between. The CDR3 contains 10 residues. The CDR3 DNA sequence: TGTGCCTGGAATGGGGCCGGCTACACCTTC. It is translated as CAWNGAGYTF. The variable domain in full, completed from reference TRBV30 and TRBJ1-2, reads SQTIHQWPATLVQPVGSPLSLECTVEGTSNPNLYWYRQAAGRGLQLLFYSVGIGQISSEVPQNLSASRPQDRQFILSSKKLLLSDSGFYLCAWNGAGYTFGSGTRLTVV.